This T cell receptor beta chain was retrieved from a study of T cells after yellow fever vaccination. Turning to the study itself: SMART-Seq v4 Ultra Low Input prepared libraries from low-cell fractions. General study findings and limits: Some clonotypes, a small share, were shared between CD4 and CD8 compartments. Primary-vaccination clones mostly resurfaced post-booster (about 95% CD4, roughly 90% CD8). FACS-sorted repertoires could harbor abundant contaminating bulk-population clonotypes.

This clonotype was recorded a few times. What it recognizes is unknown. TCRdb fed the 5' RACE reads into MiXCR, producing one record per CDR3 protein. The data contain about 75,000 distinct CDR3 sequences, 7.3% of them singletons. This clonotype was obtained from a man aged 18 to 29 who received the YFV17D yellow fever vaccine. The material sequenced was CD8+ T cells sorted from PBMCs, taken roughly 10 days after the first yellow fever vaccination.

CDR3 DNA sequence: TGTGCCAGCAGAACGGACAGGGTTACGTTGGAGACCCAGTACTTC. Protein: CASRTDRVTLETQYF. This chain uses TRBV7-8 with TRBJ2-5; 8 nucleotides match TRBD1. The CDR3 is 15 residues long. Trimming took 6 bases from V and 5 from J; bases not matched to a gene: 11. Germline V CDR1 and CDR2: SGHVS, FQNEAQ.